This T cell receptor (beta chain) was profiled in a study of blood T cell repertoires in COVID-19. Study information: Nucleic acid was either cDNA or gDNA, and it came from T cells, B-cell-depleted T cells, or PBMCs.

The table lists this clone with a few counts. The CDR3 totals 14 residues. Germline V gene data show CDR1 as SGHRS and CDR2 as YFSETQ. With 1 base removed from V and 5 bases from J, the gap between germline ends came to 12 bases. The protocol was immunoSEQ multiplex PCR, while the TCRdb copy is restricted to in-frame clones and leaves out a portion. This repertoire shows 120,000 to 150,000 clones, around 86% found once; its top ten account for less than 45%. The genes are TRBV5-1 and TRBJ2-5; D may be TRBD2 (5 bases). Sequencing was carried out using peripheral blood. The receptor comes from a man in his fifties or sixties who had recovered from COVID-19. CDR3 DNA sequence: TGCGCCAGCAGCTTGAGGGTACCGGGGGAGACCCAGTACTTC. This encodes CASSLRVPGETQYF.